This passage covers 5 T cell receptor beta chains from one sample sequenced in a study of blood T cell repertoires in COVID-19. Assay used: immunoSEQ multiplex PCR; TCRdb lists only in-frame clones, some missing. Here the sample spans about 270,000 clones, 90% being singletons. What was sequenced was PBMCs or T cells enriched from blood (not recorded which). The receptor source for this set is a woman aged 25-40 years with acute COVID-19.

This clone was detected once. The chain employs TRBV5-1 and TRBJ2-1, with 11 bases lining up with TRBD1. This CDR3 contains 15 residues. Germline-derived CDR1 and CDR2 are SGHRS and YFSETQ. J was trimmed by 8 bases and V by 4 bases; bases with no gene match: 8. CDR3 bases: TGCGCCAGCAGCGTCCGGGACAGGGGGGAGGATGAGCAGTTCTTC. This gives the protein CASSVRDRGEDEQFF.

The chain joins TRBV6-1 to TRBJ2-5; 8 bases are a match to TRBD2. Germline CDR1 reads MNHNS; CDR2 reads SASEGT. Germline trimming cut 2 bases from V and 1 base from J; bases unmatched to any gene: 12. The CDR3 has 18 residues. The CDR3 DNA sequence: TGTGCCAGCAGTGAATGGGTCAGGATGGGGACTAGCCAAGAGACCCAGTACTTC. Translation gives CASSEWVRMGTSQETQYF.

The chain combines TRBV7-8 with TRBJ2-1; TRBD2 matches 12 bases. V lost 5 bases to trimming and J lost 5 bases; unmatched junction nucleotides: 4. The CDR3 is made up of 15 amino acids. Germline assignment: CDR1 SGHVS and CDR2 FQNEAQ. The CDR3 DNA sequence: TGTGCCAGCAGCGTCGGACTAGCGGGACACAATGAGCAGTTCTTC. This translates into CASSVGLAGHNEQFF. Full variable domain (rest looked up from reference TRBV7-8 and TRBJ2-1): GAGVSQSPRYKVAKRGQDVALRCDPISGHVSLFWYQQALGQGPEFLTYFQNEAQLDKSGLPSDRFFAERPEGSVSTLKIQRTQQEDSAVYLCASSVGLAGHNEQFFGPGTRLTVL.

V is TRBV25-1 and J is TRBJ1-1; perhaps TRBD1 as D (6 bases). This CDR3 is 13 amino acids long. The V gene lost 4 bases and the J gene lost 4 bases, with 10 bases spanning the gap. Germline CDR1 MGHDK, CDR2 SYGVNS. The CDR3 DNA reads as TGTGCCAGCAGTGGGGGACAACTCACTGAAGCTTTCTTT. Amino acid sequence: CASSGGQLTEAFF.

The chain is built from TRBV15 and TRBJ2-1; maybe TRBD2 (5 bases). This CDR3 has 17 amino acids. Germline V lookup: CDR1 LNHNV, CDR2 YYDKDF (reference sequence). V was pared by 0 bases and J by 7 bases, with 19 bases between. CDR3 protein: CATSRDPPRVSGNEQFF. The CDR3 DNA sequence: TGTGCCACCAGCAGAGATCCCCCGCGGGTTAGTGGGAATGAGCAGTTCTTC.